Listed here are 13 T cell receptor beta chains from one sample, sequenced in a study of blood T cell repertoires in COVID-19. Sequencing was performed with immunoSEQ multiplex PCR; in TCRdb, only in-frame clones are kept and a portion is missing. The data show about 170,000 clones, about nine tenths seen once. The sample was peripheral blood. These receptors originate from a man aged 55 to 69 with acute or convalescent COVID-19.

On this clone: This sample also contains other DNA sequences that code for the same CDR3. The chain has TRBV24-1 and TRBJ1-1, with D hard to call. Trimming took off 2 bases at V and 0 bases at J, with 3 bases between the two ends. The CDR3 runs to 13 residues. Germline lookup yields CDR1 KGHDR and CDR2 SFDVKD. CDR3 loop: CATSDSVNTEAFF. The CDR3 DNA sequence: TGTGCCACCAGTGATTCGGTGAACACTGAAGCTTTCTTT.

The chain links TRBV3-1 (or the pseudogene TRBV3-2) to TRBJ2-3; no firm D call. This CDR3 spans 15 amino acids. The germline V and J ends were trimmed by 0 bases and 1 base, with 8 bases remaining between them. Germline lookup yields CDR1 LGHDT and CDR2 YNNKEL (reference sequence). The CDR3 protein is CASSQDRRGTDTQYF. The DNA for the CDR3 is TGTGCCAGCAGCCAAGACCGACGGGGCACAGATACGCAGTATTTT.

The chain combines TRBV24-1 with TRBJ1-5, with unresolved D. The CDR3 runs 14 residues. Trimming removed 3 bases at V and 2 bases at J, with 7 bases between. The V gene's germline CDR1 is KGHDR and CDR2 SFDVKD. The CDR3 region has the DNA TGTGCCACCAGTGATCCCCGGGGCAATCAGCCCCAGCATTTT. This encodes CATSDPRGNQPQHF.

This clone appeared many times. The CDR3: CASRPGTGGLQQYV. Written as DNA, the CDR3 is TGTGCCAGCAGACCCGGGACAGGGGGTCTTCAGCAGTACGTC. The genes are TRBV6-5 and TRBJ2-7, with 11 bases matching TRBD1. CDR3 length: 14 residues. Trimming at V came to 6 bases and at J to 8 bases, leaving 9 bases not matched to a gene. The germline gives CDR1 MNHEY, CDR2 SVGAGI.

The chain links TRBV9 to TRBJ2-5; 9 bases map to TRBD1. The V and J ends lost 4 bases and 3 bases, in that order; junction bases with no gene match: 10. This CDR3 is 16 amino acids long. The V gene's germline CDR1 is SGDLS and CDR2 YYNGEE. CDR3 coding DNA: TGTGCCAGCAGCTCACAAGGACAGGGGCTTGAAGAGACCCAGTACTTC. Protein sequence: CASSSQGQGLEETQYF.

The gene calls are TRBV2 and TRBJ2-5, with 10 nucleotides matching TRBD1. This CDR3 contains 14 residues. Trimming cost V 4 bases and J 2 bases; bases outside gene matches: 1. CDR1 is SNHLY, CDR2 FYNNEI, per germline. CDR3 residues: CASSGQGAQETQYF. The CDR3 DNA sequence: TGTGCCAGCAGTGGACAGGGGGCTCAAGAGACCCAGTACTTC.

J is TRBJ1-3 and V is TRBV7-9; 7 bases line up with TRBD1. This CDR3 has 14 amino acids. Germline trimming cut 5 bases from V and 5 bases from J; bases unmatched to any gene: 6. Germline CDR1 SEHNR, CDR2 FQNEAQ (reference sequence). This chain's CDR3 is CASSDRDDRNTIYF. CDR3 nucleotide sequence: TGTGCCAGCAGCGACAGGGACGACCGAAACACCATATATTTT.

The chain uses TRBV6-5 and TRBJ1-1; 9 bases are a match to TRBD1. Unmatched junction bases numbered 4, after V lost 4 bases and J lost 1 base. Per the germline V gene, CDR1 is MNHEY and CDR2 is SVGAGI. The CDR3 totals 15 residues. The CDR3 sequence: CASSLTGGSNTEAFF. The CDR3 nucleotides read TGTGCCAGCAGTTTAACAGGGGGCTCGAACACTGAAGCTTTCTTT.

The CDR3 nucleotides are TGTGCCACCAGCGCTGGACTAGCGGGGCAAGAGACCCAGTACTTC. This encodes CATSAGLAGQETQYF. The chain combines TRBV15 with TRBJ2-5; 12 nucleotides agree with TRBD2. This CDR3 contains 15 residues. After removal of 5 bases from V and 2 bases from J, the junction contained 3 bases not matched to a gene. Germline V gives CDR1 LNHNV, CDR2 YYDKDF (reference sequence).

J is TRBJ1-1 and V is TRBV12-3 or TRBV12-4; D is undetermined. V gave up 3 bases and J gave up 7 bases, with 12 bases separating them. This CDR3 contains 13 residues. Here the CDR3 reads CASSFLAAGEAFF. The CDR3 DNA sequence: TGTGCCAGCAGTTTTTTGGCCGCGGGTGAAGCTTTCTTT.

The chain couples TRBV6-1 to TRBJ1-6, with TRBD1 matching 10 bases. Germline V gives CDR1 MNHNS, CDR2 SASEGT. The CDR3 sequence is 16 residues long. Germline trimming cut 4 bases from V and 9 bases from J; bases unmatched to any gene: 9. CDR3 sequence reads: CASSGKPGQGISPLHF. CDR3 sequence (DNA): TGTGCCAGCAGTGGCAAGCCGGGACAGGGGATTTCACCCCTCCACTTT.

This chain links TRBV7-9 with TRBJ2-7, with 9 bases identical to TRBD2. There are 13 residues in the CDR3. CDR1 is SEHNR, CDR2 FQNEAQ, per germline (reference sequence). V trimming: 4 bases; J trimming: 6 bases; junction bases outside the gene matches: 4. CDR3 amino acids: CASSSSSGAEQYV. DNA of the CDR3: TGTGCCAGCAGCTCTTCTAGCGGGGCCGAGCAGTACGTC.

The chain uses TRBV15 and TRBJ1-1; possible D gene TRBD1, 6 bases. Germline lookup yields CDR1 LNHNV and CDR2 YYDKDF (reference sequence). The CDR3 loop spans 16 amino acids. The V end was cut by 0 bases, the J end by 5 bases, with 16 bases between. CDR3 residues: CATSRDHQGLGTEAFF. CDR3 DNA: TGTGCCACCAGCAGAGATCATCAGGGGTTAGGGACTGAAGCTTTCTTT.